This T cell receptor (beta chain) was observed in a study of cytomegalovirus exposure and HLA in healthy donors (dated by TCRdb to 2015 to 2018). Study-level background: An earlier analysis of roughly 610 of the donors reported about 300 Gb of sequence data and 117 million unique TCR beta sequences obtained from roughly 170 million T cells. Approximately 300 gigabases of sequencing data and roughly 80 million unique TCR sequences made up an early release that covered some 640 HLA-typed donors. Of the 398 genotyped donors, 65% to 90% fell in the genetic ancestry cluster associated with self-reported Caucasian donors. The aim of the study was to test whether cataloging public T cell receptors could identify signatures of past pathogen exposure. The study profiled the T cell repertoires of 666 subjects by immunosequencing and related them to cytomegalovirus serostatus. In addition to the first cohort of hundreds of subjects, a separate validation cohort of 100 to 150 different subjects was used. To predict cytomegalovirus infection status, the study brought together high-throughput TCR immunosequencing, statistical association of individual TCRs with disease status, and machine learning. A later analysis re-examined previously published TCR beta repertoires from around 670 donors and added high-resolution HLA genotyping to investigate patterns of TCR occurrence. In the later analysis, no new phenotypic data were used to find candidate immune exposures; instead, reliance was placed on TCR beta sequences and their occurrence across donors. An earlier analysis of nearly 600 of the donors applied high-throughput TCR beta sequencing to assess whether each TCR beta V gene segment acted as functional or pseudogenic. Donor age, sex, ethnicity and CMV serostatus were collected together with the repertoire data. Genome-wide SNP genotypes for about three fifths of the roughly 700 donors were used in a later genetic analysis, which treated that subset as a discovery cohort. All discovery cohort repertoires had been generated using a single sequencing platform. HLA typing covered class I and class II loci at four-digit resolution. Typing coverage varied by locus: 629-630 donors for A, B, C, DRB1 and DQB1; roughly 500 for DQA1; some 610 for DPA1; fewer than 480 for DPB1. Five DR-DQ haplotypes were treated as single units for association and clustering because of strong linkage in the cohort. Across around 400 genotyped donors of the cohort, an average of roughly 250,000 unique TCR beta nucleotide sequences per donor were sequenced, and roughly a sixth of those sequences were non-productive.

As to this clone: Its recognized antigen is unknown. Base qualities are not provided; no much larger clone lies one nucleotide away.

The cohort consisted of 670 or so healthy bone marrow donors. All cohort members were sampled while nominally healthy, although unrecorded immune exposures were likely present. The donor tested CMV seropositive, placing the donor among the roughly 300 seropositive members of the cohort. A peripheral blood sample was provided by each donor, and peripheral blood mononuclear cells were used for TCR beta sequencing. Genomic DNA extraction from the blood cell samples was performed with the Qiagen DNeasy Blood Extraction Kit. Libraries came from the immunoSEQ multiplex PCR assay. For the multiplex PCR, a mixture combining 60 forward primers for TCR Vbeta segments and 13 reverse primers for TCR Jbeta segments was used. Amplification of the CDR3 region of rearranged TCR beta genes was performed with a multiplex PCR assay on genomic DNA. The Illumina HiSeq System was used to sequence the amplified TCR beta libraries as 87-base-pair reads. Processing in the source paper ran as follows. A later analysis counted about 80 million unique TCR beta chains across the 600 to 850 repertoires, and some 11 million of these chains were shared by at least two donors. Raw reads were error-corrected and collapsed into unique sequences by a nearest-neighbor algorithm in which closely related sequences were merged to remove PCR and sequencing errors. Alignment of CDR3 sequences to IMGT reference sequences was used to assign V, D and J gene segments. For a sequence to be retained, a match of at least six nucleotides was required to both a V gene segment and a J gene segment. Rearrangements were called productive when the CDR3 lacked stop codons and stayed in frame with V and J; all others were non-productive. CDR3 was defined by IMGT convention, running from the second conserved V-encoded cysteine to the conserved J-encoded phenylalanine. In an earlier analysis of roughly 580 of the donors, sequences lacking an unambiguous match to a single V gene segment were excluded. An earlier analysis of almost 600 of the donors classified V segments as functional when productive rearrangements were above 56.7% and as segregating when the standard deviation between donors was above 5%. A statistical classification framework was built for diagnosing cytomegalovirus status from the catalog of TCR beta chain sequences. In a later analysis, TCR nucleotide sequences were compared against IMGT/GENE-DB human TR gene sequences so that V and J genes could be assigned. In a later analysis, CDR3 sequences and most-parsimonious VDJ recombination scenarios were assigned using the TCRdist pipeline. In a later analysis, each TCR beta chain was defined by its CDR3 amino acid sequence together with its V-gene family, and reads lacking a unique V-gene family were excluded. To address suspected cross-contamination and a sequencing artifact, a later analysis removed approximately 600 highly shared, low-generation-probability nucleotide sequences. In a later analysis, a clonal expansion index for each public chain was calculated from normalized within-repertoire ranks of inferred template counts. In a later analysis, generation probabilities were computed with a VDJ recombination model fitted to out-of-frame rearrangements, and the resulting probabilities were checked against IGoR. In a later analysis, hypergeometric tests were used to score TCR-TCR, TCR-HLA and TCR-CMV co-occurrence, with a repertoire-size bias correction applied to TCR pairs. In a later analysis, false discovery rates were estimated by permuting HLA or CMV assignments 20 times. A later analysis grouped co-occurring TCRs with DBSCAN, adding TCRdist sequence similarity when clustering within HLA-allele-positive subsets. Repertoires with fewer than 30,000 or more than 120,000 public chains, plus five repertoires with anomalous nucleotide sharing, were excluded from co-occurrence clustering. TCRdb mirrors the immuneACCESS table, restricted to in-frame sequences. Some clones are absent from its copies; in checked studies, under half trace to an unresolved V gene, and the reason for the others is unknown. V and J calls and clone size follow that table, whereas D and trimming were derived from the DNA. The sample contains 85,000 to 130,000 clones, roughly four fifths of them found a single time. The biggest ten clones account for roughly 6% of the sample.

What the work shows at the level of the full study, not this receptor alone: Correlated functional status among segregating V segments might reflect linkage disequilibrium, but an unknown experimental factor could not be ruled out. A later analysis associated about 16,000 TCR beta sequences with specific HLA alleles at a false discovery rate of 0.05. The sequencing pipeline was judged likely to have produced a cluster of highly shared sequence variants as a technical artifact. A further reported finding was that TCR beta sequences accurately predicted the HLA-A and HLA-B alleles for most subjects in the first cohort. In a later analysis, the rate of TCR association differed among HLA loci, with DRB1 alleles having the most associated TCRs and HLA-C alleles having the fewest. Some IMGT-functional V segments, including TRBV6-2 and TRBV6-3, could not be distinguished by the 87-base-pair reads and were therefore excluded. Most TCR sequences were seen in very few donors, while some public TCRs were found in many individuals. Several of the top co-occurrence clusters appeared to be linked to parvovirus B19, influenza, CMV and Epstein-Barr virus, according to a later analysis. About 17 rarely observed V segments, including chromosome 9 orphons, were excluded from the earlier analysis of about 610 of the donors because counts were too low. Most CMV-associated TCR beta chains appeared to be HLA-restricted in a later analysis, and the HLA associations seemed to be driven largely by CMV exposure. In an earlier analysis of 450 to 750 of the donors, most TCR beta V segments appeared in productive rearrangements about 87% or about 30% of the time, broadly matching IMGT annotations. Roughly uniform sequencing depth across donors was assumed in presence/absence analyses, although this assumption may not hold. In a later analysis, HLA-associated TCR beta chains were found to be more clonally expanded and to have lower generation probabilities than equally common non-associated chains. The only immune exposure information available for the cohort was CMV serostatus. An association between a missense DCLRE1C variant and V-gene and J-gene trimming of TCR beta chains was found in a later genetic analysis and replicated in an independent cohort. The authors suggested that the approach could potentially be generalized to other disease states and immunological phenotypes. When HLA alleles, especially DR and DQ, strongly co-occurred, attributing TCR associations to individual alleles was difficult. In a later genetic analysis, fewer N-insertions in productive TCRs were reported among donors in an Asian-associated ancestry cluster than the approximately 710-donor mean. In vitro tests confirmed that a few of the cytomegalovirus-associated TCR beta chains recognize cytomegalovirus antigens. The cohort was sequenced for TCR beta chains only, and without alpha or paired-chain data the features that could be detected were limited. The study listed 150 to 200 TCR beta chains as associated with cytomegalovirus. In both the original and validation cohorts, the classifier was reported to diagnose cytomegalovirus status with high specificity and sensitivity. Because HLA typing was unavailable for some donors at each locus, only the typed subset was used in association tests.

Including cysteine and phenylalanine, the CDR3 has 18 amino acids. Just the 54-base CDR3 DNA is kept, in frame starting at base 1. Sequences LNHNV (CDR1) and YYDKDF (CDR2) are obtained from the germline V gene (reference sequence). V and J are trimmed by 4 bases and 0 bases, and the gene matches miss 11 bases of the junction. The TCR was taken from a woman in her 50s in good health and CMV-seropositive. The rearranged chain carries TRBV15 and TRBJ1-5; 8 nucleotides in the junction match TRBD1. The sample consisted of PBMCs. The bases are TGTGCCACCAGCATATCAGGGACAGGTGAATATAGCAATCAGCCCCAGCATTTT. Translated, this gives CATSISGTGEYSNQPQHF.